Listed below are T cell receptor beta chains from one sample, sequenced in a study of T cell responses to AZD1222 COVID-19 vaccine. Measured with immunoSEQ multiplex PCR; TCRdb has only the in-frame clones, and not every one. The data contain approximately 60,000 clones, roughly three quarters of them singletons. Sequencing used peripheral blood, obtained on day 0 of AZD1222 vaccination. The receptors derive from an adult in good health. The CDR3 runs from the conserved cysteine through the conserved F or W. The D gene is left open where the match is weak. Clone size is not always given. Where it is, it says once, few, many or a class for expanded clones.

>TRBV25-1|TRBJ1-5|.|.
CASMGRGNQPQHF
TGTGCCAGCATGGGTAGGGGCAATCAGCCCCAGCATTTT
>TRBV27|TRBJ1-1|.|.
CASSLPGVNTEAFF
TGTGCCAGCAGTCTCCCAGGCGTAAACACTGAAGCTTTCTTT
>TRBV28|TRBJ1-1|.|.
CASSLNPSKEAFF
TGTGCCAGCAGTTTAAACCCCAGTAAGGAGGCTTTCTTT
>TRBV24-1|TRBJ2-7|.|.
CATSVTGNEQYF
TGTGCCACCAGTGTCACAGGGAACGAGCAGTACTTC
>TRBV4-1|TRBJ2-7|TRBD2|.
CASSQDRGGRGTYEQYF
TGCGCCAGCAGCCAAGATCGGGGGGGCCGGGGGACCTACGAGCAGTACTTC
>TRBV21-1|TRBJ2-2|.|.
CASSLLPSLTGSNIIANTGELFF
TGTGCCAGCAGCCTCCTCCCCTCGCTAACAGGTTCAAACATAATAGCGAACACCGGGGAGCTGTTTTTT
>TRBV5-5|TRBJ1-1|.|.
CASSQTGNTEAFF
TGTGCCAGCAGCCAGACAGGGAACACTGAAGCTTTCTTT
>TRBV3-1/TRBV3-2|TRBJ2-7|.|many
CASSQEGGLDEQYF
TGTGCCAGCAGCCAAGAGGGGGGCCTGGACGAGCAGTACTTC
>TRBV7-9|TRBJ1-5|.|.
CASSEGRIGNQPQHF
TGTGCCAGCAGCGAGGGTCGCATTGGGAATCAGCCCCAGCATTTT
>TRBV11-2|TRBJ2-7|TRBD2|few
CASTSTSGSLYEQYF
TGTGCCAGCACCTCGACTAGCGGAAGTCTCTACGAGCAGTACTTC
>TRBV6-5|TRBJ2-2|TRBD2|.
CASSYSTSGYTGELFF
TGTGCCAGCAGTTACTCGACTAGCGGGTACACCGGGGAGCTGTTTTTT
>TRBV11-2|TRBJ2-1|.|.
CASSLGTNEQFF
TGTGCCAGCAGCTTAGGGACCAATGAGCAGTTCTTC
>TRBV13|TRBJ1-4|.|.
CASSLRGAANEKLFF
TGTGCCAGCAGCTTAAGGGGGGCTGCTAATGAAAAACTGTTTTTT
>TRBV19|TRBJ2-1|.|.
CASSPGYNEQFF
TGTGCCAGTAGTCCGGGATACAATGAGCAGTTCTTC
>TRBV6-5|TRBJ2-7|.|.
CASSYPEGGVSYEQYF
TGTGCCAGCAGTTACCCGGAGGGGGGTGTCTCTTACGAGCAGTACTTC
>TRBV4-3|TRBJ2-3|TRBD1|.
CASSPLTGNMDTQYF
TGCGCCAGCAGCCCACTGACAGGGAACATGGATACGCAGTATTTT
>TRBV7-9|TRBJ2-7|.|.
CASSLEGPYEQYF
TGTGCCAGCAGCTTGGAGGGCCCTTACGAGCAGTACTTC
>TRBV7-2|TRBJ1-5|.|.
CASSLWAGGGQPQHF
TGTGCCAGCAGCTTATGGGCGGGGGGGGGCCAGCCCCAGCATTTT
>TRBV4-1|TRBJ2-6|.|.
CASSPTGSSGANVLTF
TGCGCCAGCAGCCCAACAGGGTCTTCCGGGGCCAACGTCCTGACTTTC
>TRBV20-1|TRBJ1-1|TRBD1|few
CRLVQGTEAFF
TGCAGGCTAGTACAGGGGACTGAAGCTTTCTTT
>TRBV7-8|TRBJ1-1|.|.
CASTPGIEAFF
TGTGCCAGCACCCCGGGGATTGAAGCTTTCTTT
>TRBV5-1|TRBJ2-7|TRBD1|few
CASSLGGTESSSYEQYF
TGCGCCAGCAGCTTGGGGGGGACAGAGTCAAGCTCCTACGAGCAGTACTTC
>TRBV6-5|TRBJ1-5|TRBD1|.
CASSLGTGSNQPQHF
TGTGCCAGCAGCCTCGGGACAGGGAGCAATCAGCCCCAGCATTTT
>TRBV24-1|TRBJ2-3|TRBD2|.
CAVGRGGTDTQYF
TGTGCCGTGGGGCGGGGGGGAACAGATACGCAGTATTTT
>TRBV24-1|TRBJ2-5|.|.
CATSDSRGTETQYF
TGTGCCACCAGTGATTCCCGGGGGACCGAGACCCAGTACTTC
>TRBV6-2/TRBV6-3|TRBJ2-7|.|.
CASSWTVYGDEQYF
TGTGCCAGCAGTTGGACAGTTTACGGGGACGAGCAGTACTTC
>TRBV2|TRBJ1-3|.|once
CATLSGNTIYF
TGTGCCACTCTCTCTGGAAACACCATATATTTT
>TRBV2|TRBJ2-7|.|.
CASSELAGASEQYF
TGTGCCAGCAGTGAACTGGCGGGGGCTTCAGAGCAGTACTTC
>TRBV29-1|TRBJ1-2|TRBD1|few
CSGGQPDYGYTF
TGCAGCGGGGGACAGCCCGACTATGGCTACACCTTC
>TRBV7-6|TRBJ2-7|TRBD2|.
CASSLAGLAGVEQYF
TGTGCCAGCAGCTTAGCGGGACTAGCGGGGGTGGAGCAGTACTTC
>TRBV30|TRBJ2-7|TRBD2|.
CACGGGSYEQYF
TGTGCCTGCGGGGGGGGCTCCTACGAGCAGTACTTC
>TRBV18|TRBJ2-1|.|.
CASSPRKLTYNEQFF
TGTGCCAGCTCACCACGGAAACTCACCTACAATGAGCAGTTCTTC
>TRBV12-3/TRBV12-4|TRBJ1-1|.|.
CASISLWVGEAFF
TGTGCCAGCATCTCTTTGTGGGTCGGTGAAGCTTTCTTT
>TRBV12-3/TRBV12-4|TRBJ2-3|.|.
CASSLGDTQYF
TGTGCCAGCAGTTTAGGAGATACGCAGTATTTT
>TRBV5-1|TRBJ2-5|TRBD1|few
CASSSGQQEETQYF
TGCGCCAGCAGCTCGGGACAGCAAGAAGAGACCCAGTACTTC
>TRBV5-8|TRBJ1-5|.|.
CASSLNSNPQPQHF
TGTGCCAGCAGCTTGAACAGCAATCCCCAGCCCCAGCATTTT
>TRBV29-1|TRBJ1-5|.|.
CSVPGGNSNQPQHF
TGCAGCGTCCCCGGGGGGAACAGCAATCAGCCCCAGCATTTT
>TRBV7-2|TRBJ2-1|.|few
CASSIRRRVPPSYNEQFF
TGTGCCAGCAGCATTAGGCGCAGGGTCCCGCCTTCCTACAATGAGCAGTTCTTC
>TRBV3-1/TRBV3-2|TRBJ2-7|.|.
CASSQDIGSYYEQYF
TGTGCCAGCAGCCAAGATATAGGCAGCTACTACGAGCAGTACTTC
>TRBV5-4|TRBJ1-2|TRBD1|.
CASSLVGQGFEGYTF
TGTGCCAGCAGCTTGGTGGGACAGGGTTTCGAGGGCTACACCTTC
>TRBV2|TRBJ1-2|.|once
CASSDGVVFGGYTF
TGTGCCAGCAGTGATGGGGTGGTTTTTGGCGGCTACACCTTC
>TRBV16|TRBJ2-7|.|.
CASSRGDYEQYF
TGTGCCAGCAGCCGCGGAGACTACGAGCAGTACTTC
>TRBV27|TRBJ1-2|TRBD1|.
CASSSGQGVTGYTF
TGTGCCAGCAGTTCGGGACAGGGCGTCACTGGCTACACCTTC
>TRBV25-1|TRBJ1-2|TRBD1|.
CASSSRGLVGYGYTF
TGTGCCAGCAGTTCCAGGGGGCTGGTAGGCTATGGCTACACCTTC
>TRBV19|TRBJ1-1|.|.
CASSRGRLETEAFF
TGTGCCAGTAGTCGGGGGCGCCTTGAGACTGAAGCTTTCTTT
>TRBV13|TRBJ2-7|TRBD1|.
CASSARTGGTYEQYF
TGTGCCAGCAGCGCAAGGACAGGGGGAACCTACGAGCAGTACTTC
>TRBV5-4|TRBJ2-1|.|.
CASSLGGNEQFF
TGTGCCAGCAGCTTGGGGGGAAATGAGCAGTTCTTC
>TRBV7-3|TRBJ2-2|.|once
CASSLIPGRNTGELFF
TGTGCCAGCAGCTTAATTCCCGGACGGAACACCGGGGAGCTGTTTTTT
>TRBV15|TRBJ1-3|.|.
CATSRDMAGNTIYF
TGTGCCACCAGCCGGGACATGGCTGGAAACACCATATATTTT
>TRBV9|TRBJ2-7|TRBD1|few
CASSASGTGIYEQYF
TGTGCCAGCAGCGCTTCCGGGACAGGGATATACGAGCAGTACTTC
>TRBV19|TRBJ2-7|TRBD1|.
CASSPPGQGPYEQYF
TGTGCCAGTAGCCCACCGGGACAGGGACCCTACGAGCAGTACTTC
>TRBV19|TRBJ1-5|TRBD1|.
CASRPGGGQPQHF
TGTGCCAGTAGGCCAGGGGGAGGCCAGCCCCAGCATTTT
>TRBV6-5|TRBJ2-2|.|.
CASRETGIYTGELFF
TGTGCCAGCCGGGAGACAGGGATTTACACCGGGGAGCTGTTTTTT